One and the same sample provided the 24 T cell receptor beta chains below, sequenced in a study of T cell changes during pregnancy in multiple sclerosis. The repertoire was sequenced with immunoSEQ multiplex PCR; TCRdb's copy has only in-frame clones and lacks some. The table shows under 95,000 clones, with just over 90% occurring only once. The sequenced sample was peripheral blood, obtained in the second trimester of pregnancy. These receptors all stem from a female donor in good health, enrolled as a control in a pregnancy study.

The chain has TRBV12-5 and TRBJ2-7, with 11 positions matching TRBD2. Germline assignment: CDR1 LGHNT and CDR2 FRNRAP. The CDR3 length is 14 residues. The V gene end was trimmed by 9 bases and the J gene end by 7 bases; junction bases not matched to a gene: 11. DNA for the CDR3: TGTGCTAGCGCCCTGACTAGCGGGGTATGGGAGCAGTACTTC. Protein product: CASALTSGVWEQYF. The full variable domain, rest sourced from reference TRBV12-5 and TRBJ2-7, is DARVTQTPRHKVTEMGQEVTMRCQPILGHNTVFWYRQTMMQGLELLAYFRNRAPLDDSGMPKDRFSAEMPDATLATLKIQPSEPRDSAVYFCASALTSGVWEQYFGPGTRLTVT.

The chain uses TRBV28 and TRBJ1-2; D unclear. Germline V gene lookup returns CDR1 MDHEN and CDR2 SYDVKM. V was clipped by 6 bases and J by 4 bases, with 6 bases between them. The CDR3 sequence is 11 residues long. CDR3 DNA: TGTGCCAGCAGCCTCAGCTATGGCTACACCTTC. The encoded protein is CASSLSYGYTF.

The CDR3 loop reads CASSLSQTLHF. The CDR3 DNA sequence: TGTGCCAGCAGCTTATCCCAAACCCTCCACTTT. The J gene is TRBJ1-6, the V gene TRBV7-9; D not resolved. The germline gives CDR1 SEHNR, CDR2 FQNEAQ (reference sequence). The CDR3 runs 11 residues. V gave up 2 bases and J gave up 14 bases, with 7 bases separating them.

This clone occurred once. The chain has TRBV30 and TRBJ1-2, with 11 bases lining up with TRBD1. Germline V CDR1 and CDR2: GTSNPN, SVGIG (reference sequence). The CDR3 runs to 12 residues. This CDR3 is CAGGQGAGGYTF. CDR3 nucleotides: TGTGCAGGCGGACAGGGGGCAGGAGGCTACACCTTC.

CDR3 DNA: TGTGCCAGCAGCTCCCTGCGGTTCCCCTACGAGCAGTACTTC. Protein: CASSSLRFPYEQYF. The chain employs TRBV11-2 and TRBJ2-7; D gene ambiguous. V was shortened by 4 bases and J by 2 bases, with 12 bases between the two germline ends. Germline CDR1 SGHAT, CDR2 FQNNGV. This CDR3 has 14 residues.

The chain uses TRBV7-9 and TRBJ2-7; 10 positions match TRBD2. This CDR3 is 14 amino acids long. Germline assignment: CDR1 SEHNR and CDR2 FQNEAQ (reference sequence). The J segment lost 4 bases and the V segment lost 4 bases, leaving 4 bases of the junction unmatched. In DNA, the CDR3 is TGTGCCAGCAGCTATAGCGGGGGGAGGTACGAGCAGTACTTC. This gives the protein CASSYSGGRYEQYF.

The V and J genes are TRBV28 and TRBJ1-4; D gene uncertain. This CDR3 has 12 amino acids. The ends were cut back, 9 bases at V and 4 bases at J, with 9 bases in the middle. The germline V gene has CDR1 MDHEN and CDR2 SYDVKM. The CDR3 nucleotides are TGTGCCAGTAACAGTAATAATGAAAAACTGTTTTTT. This gives the protein CASNSNNEKLFF.

The V gene is TRBV27, the J gene TRBJ1-2; a possible D gene is TRBD1 (5 bases). Germline lookup yields CDR1 MNHEY and CDR2 SMNVEV (reference sequence). The CDR3 contains 16 residues. Trimming removed 7 bases at V and 2 bases at J, with 20 bases between. The DNA for the CDR3 is TGTGCCAGCACCTTACGGGGGGGAGCCTTAAACTATGGCTACACCTTC. It is translated as CASTLRGGALNYGYTF.

This sequence joins TRBV6-1 and TRBJ1-1, with TRBD1 matching 9 bases. The germline V gene encodes CDR1 MNHNS and CDR2 SASEGT. V trimming: 8 bases; J trimming: 5 bases; junction bases outside the gene matches: 3. There are 12 residues in the CDR3. DNA for the CDR3: TGTGCCAGCGCCGGACAGGGGACTGAAGCTTTCTTT. This translates into CASAGQGTEAFF.

This clone was observed a single time. The J gene is TRBJ1-6, the V gene TRBV23-1, with a possible D match to TRBD1 (5 bases). TRBV23-1 is reported as an ORF; its role is uncertain. There are 20 residues in the CDR3. The V end was cut by 7 bases, the J end by 0 bases, with 25 bases between. The CDR3 protein is CASKRVRGPSGSSYNSPLHF. The CDR3 DNA is TGCGCCAGCAAACGGGTGCGGGGACCCTCGGGAAGCTCCTATAATTCACCCCTCCACTTT.

This clone has just one count. The chain employs TRBV30 and TRBJ2-3; D not resolved. The V and J ends lost 0 bases and 6 bases respectively, with 7 bases between them. Germline V gene lookup returns CDR1 GTSNPN and CDR2 SVGIG (reference sequence). The CDR3 extends over 12 amino acids. CDR3 sequence reads: CAWSVSEDTQYF. Written as DNA, the CDR3 is TGTGCCTGGAGTGTTTCCGAGGATACGCAGTATTTT.

The gene calls are TRBV7-2 and TRBJ2-2, with D tentatively TRBD1 (5 bases). V was pared by 3 bases and J by 0 bases, with 8 bases between. The CDR3 consists of 15 residues. Germline values: CDR1 SGHTA, CDR2 FQGNSA. This CDR3 reads CASSFGAANTGELFF. The CDR3 bases are TGTGCCAGCAGCTTTGGGGCAGCGAACACCGGGGAGCTGTTTTTT.

This rearrangement joins TRBV2 to TRBJ1-1; maybe TRBD1 (5 bases). The CDR3 runs 14 residues. From germline, CDR1 is SNHLY and CDR2 FYNNEI. V shed 6 bases and J shed 4 bases, with 15 bases lying between them. The CDR3 is CASSGGGTGTEAFF. The DNA for the CDR3 is TGTGCCAGCAGCGGGGGGGGGACCGGCACTGAAGCTTTCTTT.

The gene calls are TRBV21-1 and TRBJ1-6; the DNA was not used to check the table's D call, TRBD1. TRBV21-1 is reported as a pseudogene. CDR3 length: 18 amino acids. The CDR3 DNA sequence: TGTGCCAGCAGCAACCGGGACATAGGTTTCTCCTATAATTCACCCCTCCACTTT. As protein: CASSNRDIGFSYNSPLHF.

The chain employs TRBV7-9 and TRBJ1-1, with 9 bases aligning to TRBD1. The CDR3 spans 16 residues. Trimming took 4 bases from V and 4 from J; bases not matched to a gene: 10. Germline-derived CDR1 and CDR2 are SEHNR and FQNEAQ (reference sequence). The CDR3 region has the DNA TGTGCCAGCAGCTCGTCGCCGGGGACAGGGTCCACTGAAGCTTTCTTT. As protein: CASSSSPGTGSTEAFF.

The chain joins TRBV4-3 to TRBJ2-1; 9 bases match TRBD2. The CDR3 sequence is 15 residues long. Germline lookup yields CDR1 LGHNA and CDR2 YSLEER. V lost 3 bases to trimming and J lost 4 bases; unmatched junction nucleotides: 4. CDR3 amino acids: CASSHIAGDYNEQFF. The DNA for the CDR3 is TGCGCCAGCAGCCACATAGCGGGGGATTACAATGAGCAGTTCTTC.

V gene TRBV6-1 combines with J gene TRBJ1-1; D not resolved. Germline CDR1 MNHNS, CDR2 SASEGT. V lost 5 bases and J 3 bases, leaving 7 bases between the germline ends. The CDR3 sequence is 12 residues long. The CDR3 DNA reads TGTGCCAGCAGTCCAATAGACACTGAAGCTTTCTTT. Protein sequence: CASSPIDTEAFF.

The V gene is TRBV19, the J gene TRBJ1-1; maybe TRBD1 (5 bases). Trimming cost V 3 bases and J 5 bases, with 10 bases left between them. The CDR3 runs to 13 residues. Looked up from germline, CDR1 is LNHDA and CDR2 is SQIVND (reference sequence). The CDR3 spells CASSIIGDTEAFF. DNA of the CDR3: TGTGCCAGTAGTATTATAGGGGATACTGAAGCTTTCTTT.

The chain links TRBV29-1 to TRBJ2-3; D might be TRBD2 (6 bases). V gave up 5 bases and J gave up 8 bases, with 14 bases separating them. Germline CDR1 and CDR2: SQVTM and ANQGSEA. This CDR3 is built from 12 residues. The CDR3 region is CSVTPRGGTQYF. DNA of the CDR3: TGCAGCGTTACTCCGCGGGGAGGTACGCAGTATTTT.

The rearrangement links TRBV19 to TRBJ1-2, with a possible D match to TRBD1 (5 bases). Germline CDR1 and CDR2: LNHDA and SQIVND (reference sequence). This CDR3 region has 14 residues. V lost 7 bases and J lost 10, with 22 bases in between. The DNA for the CDR3 is TGTGCCAGTAAACCAGGGCCGGCCAGCGATGACTACACCTTC. Translated, it gives CASKPGPASDDYTF. The full variable domain, rest sourced from reference TRBV19 and TRBJ1-2, is DGGITQSPKYLFRKEGQNVTLSCEQNLNHDAMYWYRQDPGQGLRLIYYSQIVNDFQKGDIAEGYSVSREKKESFPLTVTSAQKNPTAFYLCASKPGPASDDYTFGSGTRLTVV.

This clone appeared once. V is TRBV7-2 and J is TRBJ2-6, with D possibly TRBD1 on 5 matching bases. Germline loops: CDR1 SGHTA, CDR2 FQGNSA. V gave up 0 bases and J gave up 2 bases, with 5 bases separating them. CDR3 length: 15 amino acids. CDR3 in DNA: TGTGCCAGCAGCTTAGCAGGGGCTGGGGCCAACGTCCTGACTTTC. Translation gives CASSLAGAGANVLTF.

The chain carries TRBV4-1 and TRBJ2-7; no clear D gene. V shed 4 bases and J shed 0 bases, with 10 bases lying between them. The CDR3 covers 14 residues. Germline CDR1 and CDR2: MGHRA and YSYEKL. DNA of the CDR3: TGCGCCAGCAGCCGAGCAGGCAGCTCCTACGAGCAGTACTTC. It yields the protein CASSRAGSSYEQYF.

The rearrangement uses TRBV4-2 and TRBJ1-2, with 8 bases identical to TRBD1. Germline CDR1 reads LGHNA; CDR2 reads YNFKEQ. There are 12 residues in the CDR3. The J segment lost 7 bases and the V segment lost 3 bases, leaving 1 base of the junction unmatched. CDR3 loop: CASSHTGGGYTF. DNA for the CDR3: TGTGCCAGCAGCCACACAGGGGGTGGCTACACCTTC.

The DNA for the CDR3 is TGTGCCAGCAGCTTAACGGGGGCCCTTAACTATGGCTACACCTTC. This translates into CASSLTGALNYGYTF. The chain is built from TRBV7-3 and TRBJ1-2, with D maybe TRBD1 (6 bases). The CDR3 is made up of 15 amino acids. V lost 0 bases and J lost 1, with 9 bases in between. Germline CDR1 is SGHTA and CDR2 is FQGTGA.